This T cell receptor (beta chain) comes out of a study of regulatory T cells in long-lasting Graves disease. Study results and caveats: Whereas new patients shared 870 or so public clonotypes, persistent patients shared more, at 2,500 to 3,500.

Relying on iRepertoire HTBI primers and Arm-PCR of CDR3 regions, the team built TCR beta libraries. TCRdb used MiXCR to reprocess the multiplex PCR reads, holding one entry per CDR3 protein. The profile shows about 450,000 distinct CDR3 sequences, 14% of them singletons. This clonotype was picked up many times. Antigen unknown. V shed 5 bases and J shed 15 bases, with 17 bases lying between them. CDR3 length equals 12 residues. Germline V lookup: CDR1 MDHEN, CDR2 SYDVKM. Specified time point: newly diagnosed GD, antithyroid drugs for less than 3 months. PBMCs provided the RNA from which the TCR library was made. The sample was also reused in another study, on T cells in Graves' hyperthyroidism and ophthalmopathy.

The material was peripheral blood mononuclear cells (PBMCs), obtained at new diagnosis, from a patient treated with antithyroid drugs. This rearrangement joins TRBV28 to TRBJ2-1; D tentatively fits TRBD1 or TRBD2 (5 bases each). This TCR came from a woman in her forties or fifties with Graves disease. This chain's CDR3 is CASSLSGSGWFF. The DNA for the CDR3 is TGTGCCAGCAGTCTCTCAGGGTCGGGGTGGTTCTTC.